The 25 T cell receptor beta chains listed next were all sequenced from one sample in a study of response to subunit inactivated influenza vaccine. MiXCR, applied by TCRdb to the RT-PCR reads, yields one record per CDR3 protein. The repertoire consists of more than 550,000 distinct CDR3 sequences, with about an eighth occurring once and the leading ten covering roughly 10%. The sequencing used PBMCs from blood, collected on the day of vaccination. The origin of the receptors is a man aged 45-65 years who received an inactivated influenza vaccine.

This clonotype was recorded at least ten times. The rearrangement links TRBV3-1 to TRBJ2-5; 9 bases are a match to TRBD1. Germline assignment: CDR1 LGHDT and CDR2 YNNKEL (reference sequence). The CDR3 is made up of 15 amino acids. V shed 2 bases, J shed 5 bases, and the junction held 6 bases outside the gene matches. The CDR3 DNA follows: TGTGCCAGCAGCCAAAACAGGGGGCGCGGGGAGACCCAGTACTTC. This codes for CASSQNRGRGETQYF.

The V and J genes are TRBV7-7 and TRBJ2-1; 13 bases line up with TRBD2. Germline V gene lookup returns CDR1 SSHAT and CDR2 FNYEAQ (reference sequence). The CDR3 is 18 residues long. Trimming removed 5 bases from V and 0 bases from J; junction bases left unmatched: 7. CDR3: CASSRTSGSMSSYNEQFF. In nucleotides, the CDR3 is TGTGCCAGCAGCCGGACTAGCGGGAGCATGAGCTCCTACAATGAGCAGTTCTTC.

The rearrangement uses TRBV29-1 and TRBJ2-5; TRBD2 is a possible D gene (5 bases). Germline values: CDR1 SQVTM, CDR2 ANQGSEA. Trimming took 4 bases from V and 4 from J, leaving 10 bases between them. The CDR3 runs to 12 residues. The CDR3 DNA reads TGCAGCGTTGTCGGGATCGGAGAGACCCAGTACTTC. Encoded protein: CSVVGIGETQYF.

This clonotype has at least ten counts. The genes are TRBV7-6 and TRBJ2-1; D not certain. Germline V CDR1 and CDR2: SGHVS, FNYEAQ. V lost 4 bases, J lost 4 bases, and 11 bases lay in between. The length of the CDR3 is 14 residues. CDR3 bases: TGTGCCAGCAGCTCGGTCCCAGAGTACAATGAGCAGTTCTTC. Residues: CASSSVPEYNEQFF.

This clonotype was observed a handful of times. V is TRBV3-1 and J is TRBJ1-1; 7 nucleotides agree with TRBD1. The V segment lost 4 bases and the J segment 7 bases; nucleotides outside the gene matches: 3. This CDR3 has 12 amino acids. CDR1 and CDR2 from the germline V gene are LGHDT and YNNKEL (reference sequence). The CDR3 sequence is CASSRTGDEAFF. The CDR3 DNA reads as TGTGCCAGCAGCCGAACAGGGGATGAAGCTTTCTTT. Filled out from reference TRBV3-1 and TRBJ1-1, the complete variable domain reads DTAVSQTPKYLVTQMGNDKSIKCEQNLGHDTMYWYKQDSKKFLKIMFSYNNKELIINETVPNRFSPKSPDKAHLNLHINSLELGDSAVYFCASSRTGDEAFFGQGTRLTVV.

This chain joins TRBV6-1 and TRBJ1-1; 12 positions match TRBD1. V trimming: 6 bases; J trimming: 3 bases; junction bases outside the gene matches: 8. CDR3 size: 16 residues. Germline values: CDR1 MNHNS, CDR2 SASEGT. The CDR3 reads CASRGQGALLDTEAFF. CDR3 bases: TGTGCCAGCAGGGGACAGGGGGCTCTTCTGGACACTGAAGCTTTCTTT.

There are many counts of this clonotype. The gene calls are TRBV28 and TRBJ2-5; D remains unclear. Trimming cost V 1 base and J 9 bases, with 15 bases left between them. In germline, CDR1 is MDHEN, CDR2 SYDVKM. The CDR3 length is 14 residues. CDR3 DNA sequence: TGTGCCAGCAGTTTATTAGGATCGGGCACGGCCCAGTACTTC. As protein: CASSLLGSGTAQYF. The full variable domain, completed using reference TRBV28 and TRBJ2-5, is DVKVTQSSRYLVKRTGEKVFLECVQDMDHENMFWYRQDPGLGLRLIYFSYDVKMKEKGDIPEGYSVSREKKERFSLILESASTNQTSMYLCASSLLGSGTAQYFGPGTRLLVL.

The chain has TRBV29-1 and TRBJ2-1, with TRBD2 identical over 10 bases. The germline CDR1 and CDR2 sequences are SQVTM and ANQGSEA. Trimming at V came to 7 bases and at J to 3 bases, leaving 9 bases not matched to a gene. CDR3 length: 15 amino acids. This chain's CDR3 is CSALRGTSDYNEQFF. Here the CDR3 DNA reads TGCAGCGCCCTAAGGGGGACTAGCGACTACAATGAGCAGTTCTTC.

This rearrangement joins TRBV2 to TRBJ2-7, with no clear D. Trimming cost V 5 bases and J 6 bases, with 11 bases left between them. The CDR3 runs to 12 residues. Per germline, CDR1 SNHLY and CDR2 FYNNEI. CDR3 residues: CASSLTYREQYF. CDR3 sequence (DNA): TGTGCCAGCAGTTTAACCTATCGCGAGCAGTACTTC.

This chain joins TRBV20-1 and TRBJ2-1; the match to TRBD2 covers 8 bases. J lost 0 bases, V lost 3 bases, and 7 bases had no gene match. Germline lookup yields CDR1 DFQATT and CDR2 SNEGSKA (reference sequence). This CDR3 comprises 16 residues. CDR3 sequence reads: CSARPSGGSSYNEQFF. Written as DNA, the CDR3 is TGCAGTGCTAGGCCCAGCGGGGGAAGCTCCTACAATGAGCAGTTCTTC.

This clonotype was seen a few times. The J gene is TRBJ1-4, the V gene TRBV2; D is unclear. Germline CDR1 is SNHLY and CDR2 is FYNNEI. Trimming removed 4 bases from V and 10 bases from J, with 10 bases in between. CDR3 length: 12 residues. Written as DNA, the CDR3 is TGTGCCAGCAGTGCCCCGGAAGGAAAACTGTTTTTT. Protein sequence: CASSAPEGKLFF.

The V gene is TRBV7-2, the J gene TRBJ2-1; 7 positions agree with TRBD1. V dropped 1 base and J dropped 4; count of bases not matched to a gene: 13. The CDR3 runs 18 residues. The V gene's germline CDR1 is SGHTA and CDR2 FQGNSA. CDR3 DNA sequence: TGTGCCAGCAGCTTAGTCGGCTACCGGGACAGCATGTACAATGAGCAGTTCTTC. Its protein is CASSLVGYRDSMYNEQFF.

This clonotype was observed a handful of times. The rearrangement joins TRBV7-2 to TRBJ1-1, with TRBD1 matching over 11 bases. The ends lost 4 bases at V and 9 bases at J; junction bases unmatched: 1. Germline CDR1 and CDR2: SGHTA and FQGNSA. The CDR3 spans 12 residues. The CDR3, as DNA: TGTGCCAGCAGCTCGGACAGGGGGCAAGCTTTCTTT. It specifies CASSSDRGQAFF.

CDR3 loop: CATSDERRGEAFF. CDR3 coding DNA: TGTGCCACCAGTGATGAACGGAGGGGTGAAGCTTTCTTT. The genes are TRBV24-1 and TRBJ1-1; a possible D gene is TRBD1 (5 bases). This CDR3 comprises 13 residues. In germline, CDR1 is KGHDR, CDR2 SFDVKD. V dropped 3 bases and J dropped 7 bases, with 11 bases sitting between them.

This clonotype was detected only a few times. DNA for the CDR3: TGTGCCACCAGCAGAAAGGGACTAGCGGGTTACAATGAGCAGTTCTTC. This codes for CATSRKGLAGYNEQFF. The chain joins TRBV15 to TRBJ2-1; the match to TRBD2 covers 12 bases. Germline lookup yields CDR1 LNHNV and CDR2 YYDKDF (reference sequence). Trimming at V came to 2 bases and at J to 4 bases, leaving 3 bases not matched to a gene. The CDR3 spans 16 residues.

V and J are TRBV7-3 and TRBJ1-2; no definite D call. V dropped 0 bases and J dropped 6 bases, with 11 bases sitting between them. The CDR3 totals 14 residues. CDR1 and CDR2 (germline): SGHTA, FQGTGA. Here the CDR3 DNA reads TGTGCCAGCAGCTTAACAAAGGGAAACCATGGCTACACCTTC. As protein: CASSLTKGNHGYTF.

This clonotype turned up a few times. V and J are TRBV5-6 and TRBJ1-4; D is ambiguous. CDR1 and CDR2 from the germline V gene are SGHDT and YYEEEE. CDR3 length: 14 amino acids. V was shortened by 0 bases and J by 8 bases, with 11 bases between the two germline ends. The CDR3 DNA follows: TGTGCCAGCAGCTTGGATAGGGCAGGCGAAAAACTGTTTTTT. Amino acid sequence: CASSLDRAGEKLFF.

This chain links TRBV5-1 with TRBJ2-1; the match to TRBD1 covers 8 bases. The J segment lost 8 bases and the V segment lost 2 bases, leaving 9 bases of the junction unmatched. CDR1 SGHRS and CDR2 YFSETQ come from the germline V gene. The CDR3 consists of 15 residues. The CDR3 loop reads CASSFARTGLDEQFF. CDR3 DNA sequence: TGCGCCAGCAGCTTTGCTAGGACAGGGTTGGATGAGCAGTTCTTC.

This clonotype was counted between two and nine times. The J gene is TRBJ1-2, the V gene TRBV7-9; D not resolved. The CDR3 length is 12 residues. In germline, CDR1 is SEHNR, CDR2 FQNEAQ (reference sequence). The V end lost 6 bases, the J end lost 8 bases, and 13 bases lay between the germline ends. The CDR3 here is CASSSAMGGYTF. In DNA form, the CDR3 reads TGTGCCAGCAGTTCCGCCATGGGGGGCTACACCTTC.

This sequence joins TRBV12-3 or TRBV12-4 and TRBJ2-1; D is ambiguous. V was clipped by 4 bases and J by 0 bases, with 10 bases between them. This CDR3 spans 15 amino acids. The CDR3 bases are TGTGCCAGCAGTTACGGGTTGAGCTCCTACAATGAGCAGTTCTTC. Protein: CASSYGLSSYNEQFF.

The table lists this clonotype with many counts. The chain uses TRBV5-6 and TRBJ1-3; possible D gene TRBD1, 6 bases. CDR3 length: 16 residues. V lost 4 bases, J lost 6 bases, and 20 bases lay in between. Germline V gene data show CDR1 as SGHDT and CDR2 as YYEEEE. This CDR3 is CASSEHYREVVNTIYF. CDR3 sequence (DNA): TGTGCCAGCAGCGAGCACTACAGGGAAGTCGTAAACACCATATATTTT.

This clonotype has only a few counts. The chain carries TRBV28 and TRBJ1-2; a possible D gene is TRBD1 (6 bases). V lost 6 bases and J lost 4, with 18 bases in between. Germline V gene data show CDR1 as MDHEN and CDR2 as SYDVKM. The length of the CDR3 is 15 residues. In DNA, the CDR3 is TGTGCCAGCAGAAAATCCATGGACAGACTCTATGGCTACACCTTC. Translated: CASRKSMDRLYGYTF.

The chain combines TRBV20-1 with TRBJ2-1, with D maybe TRBD2 (6 bases). V dropped 3 bases and J dropped 0 bases, with 18 bases sitting between them. The CDR3 consists of 17 residues. The germline V gene has CDR1 DFQATT and CDR2 SNEGSKA (reference sequence). CDR3 sequence: CSARWLAYTSSYNEQFF. The CDR3 coding sequence is TGCAGTGCTAGGTGGCTAGCGTATACGAGCTCCTACAATGAGCAGTTCTTC.

This chain links TRBV28 with TRBJ2-3, with no clear D. Trimming pared 5 bases from V and 2 bases from J, leaving 8 bases between. CDR3 length: 13 residues. Looked up from germline, CDR1 is MDHEN and CDR2 is SYDVKM. The CDR3 DNA is TGTGCCAGCAGTCGCCTTATCACAGATACGCAGTATTTT. Its protein product is CASSRLITDTQYF.

This clonotype was picked up a small number of times. The V gene is TRBV11-2, the J gene TRBJ2-7; D tentatively reads TRBD1 or TRBD2 (5 bases each). Germline CDR1 reads SGHAT; CDR2 reads FQNNGV. Trimming removed 1 base at V and 4 bases at J, with 8 bases between. CDR3 length equals 13 residues. This CDR3 reads CASSLVGRYEQYF. The CDR3 nucleotides are TGTGCCAGCAGCTTAGTGGGACGGTACGAGCAGTACTTC.